This record concerns one T cell receptor (beta chain) sequence. Here immunoSEQ multiplex PCR was the method, and the copy in TCRdb shows in-frame clones only, minus some. The sample gives about 46,000 clones, around 93% of which show up once; around 4% is in the top ten. These data belong to a study of T cell changes during pregnancy in multiple sclerosis. Trimming pared 4 bases from V and 0 bases from J, leaving 24 bases between. The CDR3 loop spans 19 amino acids. Germline CDR1 is SGHTA and CDR2 is FQGNSA. This TCR was sampled from a female donor with multiple sclerosis, enrolled in a pregnancy study. This material consisted of CD8+ T cells from peripheral blood mononuclear cells, taken in the first trimester of pregnancy. This sequence joins TRBV7-2 and TRBJ1-2; a weak D match, TRBD1 (6 bases). The CDR3 sequence: CASSSGVGVGQGPNYGYTF. The CDR3 DNA reads TGTGCCAGCAGCTCCGGAGTGGGGGTGGGACAAGGGCCTAACTATGGCTACACCTTC.